This T cell receptor beta chain was retrieved from a study of T cells in Graves' hyperthyroidism and ophthalmopathy. Study summary: Peripheral blood was secured at the point of initial diagnosis, before any treatment.

A Clinical Activity Score of at least 3, a NOSPECS grade of at least 4 and a duration under 3 months were recorded in the ophthalmopathy patients. Patients showing uncontrolled infection, other autoimmune disease, pregnancy or lactation were ineligible. Per germline, CDR1 KGHSH and CDR2 LQKENI. CDR3 length equals 14 residues. V was trimmed by 0 bases and J by 6 bases, leaving 11 bases between them. This clonotype was seen many times. TCR beta CDR3 regions were amplified from RNA transcripts. A first-round RT-PCR of the TCR CDR3 used the HTBI primer set. MiXCR, applied by TCRdb to the multiplex PCR reads, yields one record per CDR3 protein. The top ten clones hold about a sixth of a sample with 330,000 or so distinct CDR3 sequences, around 18% of them seen once.

The sample consisted of blood. The receptor was derived from a woman aged 40 to 50 with Graves' ophthalmopathy. V and J are TRBV18 and TRBJ1-2; D ambiguous. CDR3 coding DNA: TGTGCCAGCTCACCACCGGTGGATCAAGATGGCTACACCTTC. The encoded protein is CASSPPVDQDGYTF. The full variable domain, its missing parts supplied by reference TRBV18 and TRBJ1-2, is NAGVMQNPRHLVRRRGQEARLRCSPMKGHSHVYWYRQLPEEGLKFMVYLQKENIIDESGMPKERFSAEFPKEGPSILRIQQVVRGDSAAYFCASSPPVDQDGYTFGSGTRLTVV.